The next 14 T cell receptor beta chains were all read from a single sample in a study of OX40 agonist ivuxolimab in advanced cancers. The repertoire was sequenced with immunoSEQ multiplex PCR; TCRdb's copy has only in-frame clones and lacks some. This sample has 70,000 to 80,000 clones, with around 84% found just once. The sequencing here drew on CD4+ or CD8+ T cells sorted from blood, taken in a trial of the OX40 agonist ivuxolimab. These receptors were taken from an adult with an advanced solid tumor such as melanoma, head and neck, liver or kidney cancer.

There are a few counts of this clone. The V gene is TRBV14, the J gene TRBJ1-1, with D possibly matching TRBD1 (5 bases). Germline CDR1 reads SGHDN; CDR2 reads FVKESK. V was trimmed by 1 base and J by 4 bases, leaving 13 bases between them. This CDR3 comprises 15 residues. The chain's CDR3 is CASSQVQGGVTEAFF. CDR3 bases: TGTGCCAGCAGCCAAGTTCAGGGTGGGGTCACTGAAGCTTTCTTT.

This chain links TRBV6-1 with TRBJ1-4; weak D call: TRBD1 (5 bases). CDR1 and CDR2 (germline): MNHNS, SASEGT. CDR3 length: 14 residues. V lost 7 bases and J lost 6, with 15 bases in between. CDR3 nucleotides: TGTGCCAGCACCGTGGGGGGGGTCTATGAAAAACTGTTTTTT. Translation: CASTVGGVYEKLFF.

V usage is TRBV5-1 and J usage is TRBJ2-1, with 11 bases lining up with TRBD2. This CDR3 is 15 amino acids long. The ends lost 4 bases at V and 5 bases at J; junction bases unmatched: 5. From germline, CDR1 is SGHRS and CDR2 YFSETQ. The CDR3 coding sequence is TGCGCCAGCAGCGAGGGACTAGCGGTAGACAATGAGCAGTTCTTC. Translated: CASSEGLAVDNEQFF.

The CDR3 here is CASSGTSGNEQFF. The DNA of the CDR3 is TGTGCCAGCAGCGGGACTAGCGGCAATGAGCAGTTCTTC. The chain links TRBV2 to TRBJ2-1, with 11 positions matching TRBD2. The junction had 1 base not matched to a gene; V was cut back by 6 bases and J by 6 bases. Germline V CDR1 and CDR2: SNHLY, FYNNEI. The CDR3 loop spans 13 amino acids.

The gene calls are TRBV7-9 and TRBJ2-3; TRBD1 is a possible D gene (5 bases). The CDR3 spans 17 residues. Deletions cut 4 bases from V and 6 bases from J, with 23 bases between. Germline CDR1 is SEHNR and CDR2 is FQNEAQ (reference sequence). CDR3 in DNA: TGTGCCAGCAGCTCTCCTAAGGGGATTCAGGAAGGGGATACGCAGTATTTT. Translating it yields CASSSPKGIQEGDTQYF.

The DNA for the CDR3 is TGTGCCAGCAGCCCCGCAGGGGGGCGTGATGAAGCTTTCTTT. It specifies CASSPAGGRDEAFF. The rearrangement joins TRBV5-5 to TRBJ1-1, with 7 nucleotides matching TRBD1. The CDR3 runs 14 residues. CDR1 and CDR2 from the germline V gene are SGHKS and YYEKEE (reference sequence). Unmatched junction bases numbered 10, after V lost 4 bases and J lost 7 bases.

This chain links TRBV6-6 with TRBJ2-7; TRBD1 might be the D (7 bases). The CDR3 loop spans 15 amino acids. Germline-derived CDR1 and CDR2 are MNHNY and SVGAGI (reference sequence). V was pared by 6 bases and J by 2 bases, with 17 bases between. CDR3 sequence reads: CASRFTQGGPYEQYF. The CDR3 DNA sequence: TGTGCCAGCAGGTTTACGCAGGGGGGCCCCTACGAGCAGTACTTC.

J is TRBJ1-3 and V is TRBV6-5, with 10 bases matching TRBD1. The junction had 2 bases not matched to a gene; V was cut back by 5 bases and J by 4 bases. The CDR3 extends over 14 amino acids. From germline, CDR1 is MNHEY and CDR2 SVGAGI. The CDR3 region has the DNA TGTGCCAGCAGTACGACAGGGGGCGGAAACACCATATATTTT. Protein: CASSTTGGGNTIYF.

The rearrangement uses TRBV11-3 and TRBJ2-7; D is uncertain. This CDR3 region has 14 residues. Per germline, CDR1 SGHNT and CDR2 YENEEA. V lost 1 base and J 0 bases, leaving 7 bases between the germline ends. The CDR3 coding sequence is TGTGCCAGCAGCTTAGGGCGGCACTCCTACGAGCAGTACTTC. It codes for CASSLGRHSYEQYF. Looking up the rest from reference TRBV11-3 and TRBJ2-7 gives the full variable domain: EAGVVQSPRYKIIEKKQPVAFWCNPISGHNTLYWYLQNLGQGPELLIRYENEEAVDDSQLPKDRFSAERLKGVDSTLKIQPAELGDSAVYLCASSLGRHSYEQYFGPGTRLTVT.

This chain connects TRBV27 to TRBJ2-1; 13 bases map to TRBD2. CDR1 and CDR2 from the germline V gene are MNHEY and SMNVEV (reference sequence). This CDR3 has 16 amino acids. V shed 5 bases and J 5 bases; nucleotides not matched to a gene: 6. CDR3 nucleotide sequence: TGTGCCAGCAGTCCACTAGCGGGAGGGATAGACAATGAGCAGTTCTTC. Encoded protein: CASSPLAGGIDNEQFF.

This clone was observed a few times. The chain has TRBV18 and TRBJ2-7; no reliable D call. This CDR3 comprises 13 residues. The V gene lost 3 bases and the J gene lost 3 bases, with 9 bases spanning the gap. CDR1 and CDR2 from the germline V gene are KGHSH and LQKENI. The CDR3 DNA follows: TGTGCCAGCTCACCGGCGGAAGGCTACGAGCAGTACTTC. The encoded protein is CASSPAEGYEQYF.

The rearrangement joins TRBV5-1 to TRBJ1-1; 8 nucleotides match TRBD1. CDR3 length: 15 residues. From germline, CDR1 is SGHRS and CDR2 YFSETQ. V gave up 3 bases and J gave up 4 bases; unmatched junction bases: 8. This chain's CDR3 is CASSSPDRASTEAFF. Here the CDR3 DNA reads TGCGCCAGCAGCTCGCCGGACAGGGCAAGCACTGAAGCTTTCTTT.

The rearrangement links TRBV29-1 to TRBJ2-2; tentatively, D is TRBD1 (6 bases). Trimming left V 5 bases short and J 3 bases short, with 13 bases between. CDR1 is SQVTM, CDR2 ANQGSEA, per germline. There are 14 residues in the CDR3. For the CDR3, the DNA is TGCAGCGTTCTGGGGAAGGGGGACACCGGGGAGCTGTTTTTT. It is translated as CSVLGKGDTGELFF.

DNA for the CDR3: TGCGCCAGCACTGACAGGGTGGTCTACAATGAGCAGTTCTTC. Encoded protein: CASTDRVVYNEQFF. The chain couples TRBV5-1 to TRBJ2-1; 7 bases map to TRBD1. The ends lost 6 bases at V and 3 bases at J; junction bases unmatched: 6. CDR3 length equals 14 residues. CDR1 SGHRS and CDR2 YFSETQ come from the germline V gene.